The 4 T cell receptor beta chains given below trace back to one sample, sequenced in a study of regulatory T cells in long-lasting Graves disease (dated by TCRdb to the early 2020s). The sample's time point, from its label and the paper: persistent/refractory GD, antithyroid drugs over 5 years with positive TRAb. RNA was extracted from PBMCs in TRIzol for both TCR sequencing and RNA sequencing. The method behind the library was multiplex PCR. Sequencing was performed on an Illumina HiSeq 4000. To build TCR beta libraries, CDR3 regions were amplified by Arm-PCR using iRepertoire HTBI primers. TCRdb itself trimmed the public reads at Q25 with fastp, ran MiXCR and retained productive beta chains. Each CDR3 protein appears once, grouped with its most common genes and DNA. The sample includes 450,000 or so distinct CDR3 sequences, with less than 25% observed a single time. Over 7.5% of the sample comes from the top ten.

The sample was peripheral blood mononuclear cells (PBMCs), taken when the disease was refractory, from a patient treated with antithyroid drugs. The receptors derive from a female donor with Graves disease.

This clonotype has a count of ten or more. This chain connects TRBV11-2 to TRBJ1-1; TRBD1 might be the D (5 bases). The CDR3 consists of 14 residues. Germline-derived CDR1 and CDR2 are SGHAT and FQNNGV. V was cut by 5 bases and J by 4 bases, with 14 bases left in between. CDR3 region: CASSQAGGSTEAFF. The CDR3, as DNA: TGTGCCAGCAGCCAGGCTGGGGGAAGCACTGAAGCTTTCTTT.

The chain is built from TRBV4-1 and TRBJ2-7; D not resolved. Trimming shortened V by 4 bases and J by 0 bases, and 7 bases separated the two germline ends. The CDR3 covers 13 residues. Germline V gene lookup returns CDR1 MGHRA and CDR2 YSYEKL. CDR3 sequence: CASSLTISYEQYF. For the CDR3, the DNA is TGCGCCAGCAGCCTAACTATCTCCTACGAGCAGTACTTC.

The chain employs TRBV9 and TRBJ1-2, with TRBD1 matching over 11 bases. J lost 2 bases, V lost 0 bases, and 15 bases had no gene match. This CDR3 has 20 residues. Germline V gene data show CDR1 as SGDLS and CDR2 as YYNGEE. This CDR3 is CASSVAIAGTGGLTNYGYTF. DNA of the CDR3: TGTGCCAGCAGCGTAGCTATCGCCGGGACAGGGGGATTGACCAACTATGGCTACACCTTC.

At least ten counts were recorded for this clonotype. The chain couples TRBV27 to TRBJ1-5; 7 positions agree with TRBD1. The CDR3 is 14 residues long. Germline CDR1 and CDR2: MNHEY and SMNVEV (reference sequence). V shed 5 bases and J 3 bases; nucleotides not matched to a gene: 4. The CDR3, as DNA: TGTGCCAGCAGTCCGACAGGGAACAATCAGCCCCAGCATTTT. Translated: CASSPTGNNQPQHF.